This TCR beta chain stems from a study of T-cell memory formation after mild COVID-19. TCR alpha and TCR beta cDNA libraries carrying sample barcodes and UMIs came from 5'RACE with constant-segment primers. TCRdb used MiXCR to reprocess the 5' RACE reads, holding one entry per CDR3 protein. The table lists 400,000 to 550,000 distinct CDR3 sequences, around a quarter of them singletons. CDR1 MNHEY and CDR2 SVGAGI come from the germline V gene. J lost 7 bases, V lost 5 bases, and 10 bases had no gene match. The CDR3 is 15 amino acids. Study conclusions and caveats: There were some responding clones in pre-infection memory, which suggested that cross-reactive memory had joined.

As concerns this clonotype: Its target is unknown.

The TCR sequence derives from an adult woman who had mild COVID-19 (a few samples of this study predate the infection). Cell type and time point are not known. V is TRBV6-5 and J is TRBJ2-1; TRBD2 matches 8 bases. The source material was PBMCs or a T cell subset sorted from them (not recorded which). For the CDR3, the DNA is TGTGCCAGCAGTGACCCTCGGGGGGGCCTGAATGAGCAGTTCTTC. Protein product: CASSDPRGGLNEQFF.